Listed below are T cell receptor beta chains from one sample, sequenced in a study of shared clonotypes between healthy human individuals. The assay was immunoSEQ multiplex PCR, and TCRdb's table has in-frame clones only and misses some. The table includes hundreds of thousands of clones, roughly 73% detected once. The specimen was memory CD4+ T cells sorted from blood. These receptor sequences come from a woman younger than 45 in good health. Each CDR3 is given without its conserved first and last residue.

V,J,CDR3
TRBV6-5,TRBJ2-7,ASRRTSGPYEQY
TRBV5-1,TRBJ2-7,ASSFAEDRASYEQY
TRBV7-2,TRBJ2-1,ASSTLAGGYNEQF
TRBV18,TRBJ1-1,ASSPGLQGEAF
TRBV2,TRBJ2-2,ASRRKLAGVSGELF
TRBV25-1,TRBJ2-5,ASSATDGVGVRH
TRBV29-1,TRBJ2-3,SVDRSTDTQY
TRBV7-9,TRBJ2-7,ASSLPGQGLGEQY
TRBV2,TRBJ2-3,ASSENPDTQY
TRBV6-1,TRBJ1-2,ASSEHQGRGGYT
TRBV6-4,TRBJ1-2,ASSQGDYGYT
TRBV4-1,TRBJ2-1,ASRPLGTGNNEQF
TRBV29-1,TRBJ2-7,SVDSEGGGGFRQY
TRBV5-1,TRBJ2-7,ASSLRGETYEQY
TRBV5-5,TRBJ1-5,ASSAGRRNQPQH
TRBV20-1,TRBJ2-1,SASVKYEQF
TRBV28,TRBJ2-3,ASSSGLAVTDTQY
TRBV19,TRBJ1-5,ASAGGDSNQPQH
TRBV28,TRBJ2-1,ASSLLSGGRAGQF
TRBV5-6,TRBJ1-2,ASSSDTYGYT
TRBV2,TRBJ2-3,ASSEASGADTQY
TRBV19,TRBJ2-7,ASRGPSEQY
TRBV5-6,TRBJ2-5,ASSLRPRDREETQY
TRBV11-2,TRBJ1-2,ASSLARTGAYGYT
TRBV13,TRBJ2-7,ASSSGQGIYEQY
TRBV2,TRBJ1-4,ASSEGRINEKLF
TRBV2,TRBJ2-5,ASSEGGLLETQY
TRBV6-1,TRBJ1-2,ASSEWQGLSYGYT
TRBV5-4,TRBJ2-6,ASGYFSGANVLT
TRBV2,TRBJ1-3,ASSQGAGNGNTIY
TRBV7-9,TRBJ2-3,ASSLTGPTDTQY
TRBV11-2,TRBJ2-7,ASSSPSGEQY
TRBV7-9,TRBJ2-2,ASSPPGTGVTTGELF
TRBV5-8,TRBJ1-1,ASSLWTGNTEAF
TRBV28,TRBJ1-2,ASSLHDGYT